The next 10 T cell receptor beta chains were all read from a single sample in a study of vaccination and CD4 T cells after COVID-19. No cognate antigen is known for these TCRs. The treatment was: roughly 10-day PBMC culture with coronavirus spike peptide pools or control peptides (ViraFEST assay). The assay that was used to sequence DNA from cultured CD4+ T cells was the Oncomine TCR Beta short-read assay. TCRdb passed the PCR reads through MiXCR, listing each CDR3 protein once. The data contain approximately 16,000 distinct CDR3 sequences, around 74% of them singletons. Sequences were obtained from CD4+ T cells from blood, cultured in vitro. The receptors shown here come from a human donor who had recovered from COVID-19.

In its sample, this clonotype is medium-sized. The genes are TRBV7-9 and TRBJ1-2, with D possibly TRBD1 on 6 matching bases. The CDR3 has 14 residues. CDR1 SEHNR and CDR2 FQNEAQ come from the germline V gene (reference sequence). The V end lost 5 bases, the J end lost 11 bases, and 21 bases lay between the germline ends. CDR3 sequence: CASSGRADSPRYTF. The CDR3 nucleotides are TGTGCCAGCAGCGGTAGGGCGGACAGCCCGAGGTACACCTTC. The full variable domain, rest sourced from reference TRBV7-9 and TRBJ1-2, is DTGVSQNPRHKITKRGQNVTFRCDPISEHNRLYWYRQTLGQGPEFLTYFQNEAQLEKSRLLSDRFSAERPKGSFSTLEIQRTEQGDSAMYLCASSGRADSPRYTFGSGTRLTVV.

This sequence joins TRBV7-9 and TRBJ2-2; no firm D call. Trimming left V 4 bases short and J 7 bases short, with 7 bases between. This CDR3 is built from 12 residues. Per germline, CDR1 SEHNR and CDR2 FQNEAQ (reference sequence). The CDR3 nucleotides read TGTGCCAGCAGCTCCTATGACGGGGAGCTGTTTTTT. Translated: CASSSYDGELFF.

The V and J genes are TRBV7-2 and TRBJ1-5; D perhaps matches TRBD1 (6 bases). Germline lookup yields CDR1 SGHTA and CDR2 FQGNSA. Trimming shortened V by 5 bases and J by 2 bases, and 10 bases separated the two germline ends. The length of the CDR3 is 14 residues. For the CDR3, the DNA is TGTGCCAGCAGCCTCCGACAGGGCAATCAGCCCCAGCATTTT. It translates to CASSLRQGNQPQHF.

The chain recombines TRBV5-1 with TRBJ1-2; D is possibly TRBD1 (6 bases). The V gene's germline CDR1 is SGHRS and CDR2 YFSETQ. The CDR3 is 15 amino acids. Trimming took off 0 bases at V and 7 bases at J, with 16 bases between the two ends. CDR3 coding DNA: TGCGCCAGCAGCTTGGAAGGGGGGCGGGAAGGTGGCTACACCTTC. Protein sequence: CASSLEGGREGGYTF. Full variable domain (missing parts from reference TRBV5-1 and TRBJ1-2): KAGVTQTPRYLIKTRGQQVTLSCSPISGHRSVSWYQQTPGQGLQFLFEYFSETQRNKGNFPGRFSGRQFSNSRSEMNVSTLELGDSALYLCASSLEGGREGGYTFGSGTRLTVV.

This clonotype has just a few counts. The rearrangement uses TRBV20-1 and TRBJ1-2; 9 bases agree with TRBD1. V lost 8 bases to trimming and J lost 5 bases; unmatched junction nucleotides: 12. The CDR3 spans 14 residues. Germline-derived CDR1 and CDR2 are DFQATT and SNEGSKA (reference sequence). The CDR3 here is CSLSGTGLFYGYTF. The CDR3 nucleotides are TGCAGTTTATCCGGGACAGGGCTCTTTTATGGCTACACCTTC.

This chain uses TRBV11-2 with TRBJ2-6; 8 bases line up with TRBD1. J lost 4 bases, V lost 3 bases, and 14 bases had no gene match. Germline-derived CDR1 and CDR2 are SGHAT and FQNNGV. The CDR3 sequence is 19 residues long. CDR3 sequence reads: CASSFIQGATVLGANVLTF. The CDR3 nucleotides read TGTGCCAGCAGCTTTATCCAGGGGGCAACGGTATTGGGGGCCAACGTCCTGACTTTC.

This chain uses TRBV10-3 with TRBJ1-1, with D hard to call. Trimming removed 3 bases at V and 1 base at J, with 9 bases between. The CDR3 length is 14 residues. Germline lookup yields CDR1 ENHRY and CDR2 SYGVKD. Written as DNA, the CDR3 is TGTGCCATCAGTGAAACTACAGCGAACACTGAAGCTTTCTTT. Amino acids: CAISETTANTEAFF.

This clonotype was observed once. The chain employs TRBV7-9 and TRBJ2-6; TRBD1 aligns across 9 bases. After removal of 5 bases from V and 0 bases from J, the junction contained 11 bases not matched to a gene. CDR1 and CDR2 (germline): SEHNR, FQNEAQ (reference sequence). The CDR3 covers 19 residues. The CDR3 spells CASSPPFLTGGSGANVLTF. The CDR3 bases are TGTGCCAGCAGCCCCCCGTTCCTGACAGGGGGCTCTGGGGCCAACGTCCTGACTTTC.

The CDR3 DNA is TGTGCCAGCAGCTTACAGCGGGCCTCCTACGAGCAGTACTTC. Protein sequence: CASSLQRASYEQYF. The J gene is TRBJ2-7, the V gene TRBV5-4, with D perhaps TRBD2 (6 bases). The CDR3 extends over 14 amino acids. Per the germline V gene, CDR1 is SGHNT and CDR2 is YYREEE (reference sequence). Trimming stripped 2 bases from V and 0 bases from J, with 9 bases between.

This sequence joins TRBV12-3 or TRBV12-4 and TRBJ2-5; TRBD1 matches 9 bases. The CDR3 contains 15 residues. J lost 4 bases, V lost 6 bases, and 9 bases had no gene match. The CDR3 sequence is CASSLTGGFLETQYF. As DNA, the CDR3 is TGTGCCAGCAGCTTAACAGGGGGCTTTTTAGAGACCCAGTACTTC.